These 17 T cell receptor beta chains were all obtained from the same sample, sequenced in a study of ipilimumab plus nivolumab after autologous stem cell transplantation. Assay used: immunoSEQ multiplex PCR; TCRdb lists only in-frame clones, some missing. The sample comprises 35,000 to 50,000 clones, roughly 84% of which are singletons, and approximately 0.88% rests with the top ten. Source: PBMCs, taken in a trial of ipilimumab plus nivolumab as post-transplant consolidation. The receptors here all came from a male donor with multiple myeloma.

The V and J genes are TRBV6-1 and TRBJ2-1, with no clear D. Germline values: CDR1 MNHNS, CDR2 SASEGT. This CDR3 has 14 amino acids. Trimming shortened V by 5 bases and J by 0 bases, and 8 bases separated the two germline ends. The CDR3 protein is CASSPPSSYNEQFF. The CDR3 DNA reads as TGTGCCAGCAGTCCCCCAAGCTCCTACAATGAGCAGTTCTTC.

V is TRBV18 and J is TRBJ1-5; 8 bases agree with TRBD1. Per germline, CDR1 KGHSH and CDR2 LQKENI. This CDR3 has 14 residues. The V gene end was trimmed by 5 bases and the J gene end by 6 bases; junction bases not matched to a gene: 6. The CDR3, as DNA: TGTGCCAGCTCATTCGGACAGGGAGGTCAGCCCCAGCATTTT. This sequence encodes CASSFGQGGQPQHF.

This chain joins TRBV5-1 and TRBJ1-5, with D perhaps TRBD1 (5 bases). The germline V and J ends were trimmed by 3 bases and 3 bases, with 10 bases remaining between them. This CDR3 contains 14 residues. Germline V gene lookup returns CDR1 SGHRS and CDR2 YFSETQ. CDR3 bases: TGCGCCAGCAGCTCCGACAGTACCAATCAGCCCCAGCATTTT. It encodes CASSSDSTNQPQHF.

This clone was seen a single time. V and J are TRBV27 and TRBJ2-1; 8 nucleotides align to TRBD2. The CDR3 has 17 residues. Per germline, CDR1 MNHEY and CDR2 SMNVEV (reference sequence). V was pared by 0 bases and J by 7 bases, with 11 bases of the junction left unmatched. CDR3 sequence: CASSLSRKRLALNEQFF. CDR3 nucleotide sequence: TGTGCCAGCAGTTTATCCCGAAAGAGACTAGCGTTAAATGAGCAGTTCTTC.

The rearrangement links TRBV5-5 to TRBJ2-3, with 7 bases aligning to TRBD2. V was clipped by 1 base and J by 3 bases; unmatched bases: 5. The CDR3 sequence is 15 residues long. CDR1 and CDR2 (germline): SGHKS, YYEKEE (reference sequence). The CDR3: CASSLRDGRTDTQYF. DNA of the CDR3: TGTGCCAGCAGCTTGCGGGACGGGAGGACAGATACGCAGTATTTT. Using reference TRBV5-5 and TRBJ2-3 for the parts outside the CDR3, the full variable domain is DAGVTQSPTHLIKTRGQQVTLRCSPISGHKSVSWYQQVLGQGPQFIFQYYEKEERGRGNFPDRFSARQFPNYSSELNVNALLLGDSALYLCASSLRDGRTDTQYFGPGTRLTVL.

This clone was counted a few times. The V gene is TRBV30, the J gene TRBJ1-2, with D maybe TRBD1 (5 bases). The CDR3 loop spans 12 amino acids. V lost 3 bases and J lost 9, with 14 bases in between. The germline gives CDR1 GTSNPN, CDR2 SVGIG (reference sequence). The CDR3 bases are TGTGCCTGGAGACTAGATGGGACGAGCTACACCTTC. Translated: CAWRLDGTSYTF.

This clone was picked up one time. This sequence joins TRBV9 and TRBJ1-5; 8 bases fit TRBD1. J was trimmed by 1 base and V by 0 bases; bases with no gene match: 3. The CDR3 spans 16 residues. CDR1 is SGDLS and CDR2 is YYNGEE in the germline V gene. The CDR3 nucleotides read TGTGCCAGCAGCGTAGGGACAGGGAACAGCAATCAGCCCCAGCATTTT. The encoded protein is CASSVGTGNSNQPQHF.

The chain uses TRBV9 and TRBJ2-2; 7 bases align to TRBD2. Germline assignment: CDR1 SGDLS and CDR2 YYNGEE. The CDR3 length is 17 residues. Trimming cost V 0 bases and J 0 bases; bases outside gene matches: 5. CDR3 bases: TGTGCCAGCAGCGTAGCTTCGCTAGCGGCGAACACCGGGGAGCTGTTTTTT. This sequence encodes CASSVASLAANTGELFF.

The chain employs TRBV7-9 and TRBJ2-6; D is perhaps TRBD2 (5 bases). CDR1 and CDR2 (germline): SEHNR, FQNEAQ (reference sequence). The ends were cut back, 3 bases at V and 1 base at J, with 7 bases in the middle. The CDR3 has 15 residues. The CDR3 DNA is TGTGCCAGCAGCTTCTCGGGATCTGGGGCCAACGTCCTGACTTTC. The encoded protein is CASSFSGSGANVLTF.

The J gene is TRBJ1-1, the V gene TRBV7-2, with a tentative D call TRBD1 (5 bases). V was clipped by 5 bases and J by 5 bases, with 18 bases between them. CDR1 and CDR2 from the germline V gene are SGHTA and FQGNSA. This CDR3 is 15 amino acids long. CDR3 DNA: TGTGCCAGCAGCCCCCTTGGGCAGGGATGGACTGAAGCTTTCTTT. Protein product: CASSPLGQGWTEAFF.

The V call is TRBV6-1, the J call TRBJ1-5, with D perhaps TRBD1 (5 bases). Germline loops: CDR1 MNHNS, CDR2 SASEGT. CDR3 length equals 15 residues. Between the trimmed V and J ends, which lost 5 bases and 0 bases, there was a span of 11 bases. The CDR3 sequence: CASSTATDSNQPQHF. The CDR3 DNA is TGTGCCAGCAGTACGGCGACAGATAGCAATCAGCCCCAGCATTTT.

The rearrangement joins TRBV11-1 to TRBJ2-3; the D is unclear. V was clipped by 5 bases and J by 4 bases, with 10 bases between them. This CDR3 is 13 amino acids long. Germline CDR1 and CDR2: SGHAT and FQDESV (reference sequence). CDR3 protein: CASSTPGPDTQYF. CDR3 nucleotide sequence: TGTGCCAGCAGCACCCCTGGGCCAGATACGCAGTATTTT.

The rearrangement uses TRBV28 and TRBJ1-2, with D tentatively TRBD1 (5 bases). Trimming pared 7 bases from V and 2 bases from J, leaving 11 bases between. The CDR3 loop spans 13 amino acids. Germline loops: CDR1 MDHEN, CDR2 SYDVKM. The CDR3 nucleotides are TGTGCCAGCAACATCGACAGCAACTATGGCTACACCTTC. Amino acid sequence: CASNIDSNYGYTF.

The chain employs TRBV6-4 and TRBJ2-6; TRBD1 matches at 7 bases. Germline V gene sequence: CDR1 MRHNA, CDR2 SNTAGT. V gave up 5 bases and J gave up 4 bases; unmatched junction bases: 5. The CDR3 is 15 amino acids. The DNA of the CDR3 is TGTGCCAGCAGTCCGGGACAGCACGGGGCCAACGTCCTGACTTTC. It codes for CASSPGQHGANVLTF.

The count of this clone is one. The V gene is TRBV27, the J gene TRBJ1-5; D possibly corresponds to TRBD1 (5 bases). The CDR3 extends over 15 amino acids. CDR1 MNHEY and CDR2 SMNVEV come from the germline V gene (reference sequence). Trimming stripped 2 bases from V and 2 bases from J, with 10 bases between. The CDR3 spells CASSLEGQGNQPQHF. The CDR3 DNA reads TGTGCCAGCAGTTTAGAGGGGCAGGGCAATCAGCCCCAGCATTTT.

The chain is built from TRBV5-1 and TRBJ2-7, with D possibly called TRBD1 or TRBD2 (5 bases each). The CDR3 loop spans 16 amino acids. Germline V CDR1 and CDR2: SGHRS, YFSETQ. V was clipped by 0 bases and J by 2 bases, with 15 bases between them. The CDR3 sequence: CASSLAIPGRPYEQYF. Here the CDR3 DNA reads TGCGCCAGCAGCTTGGCCATCCCGGGACGGCCCTACGAGCAGTACTTC.

The chain joins TRBV19 to TRBJ1-6; unclear D gene. The germline V gene has CDR1 LNHDA and CDR2 SQIVND (reference sequence). The CDR3 consists of 12 residues. Trimming cost V 5 bases and J 7 bases, with 6 bases left between them. The CDR3 reads CASSSRNSPLHF. In nucleotides, the CDR3 is TGTGCCAGTAGTTCAAGAAATTCACCCCTCCACTTT.